This section outlines one TCR beta chain sequence together with its context. This specimen comes from a study of blood T cell repertoires in COVID-19. Some clones are missing from TCRdb's copy, which holds only in-frame ones; the method was immunoSEQ multiplex PCR. This sample yields roughly 380,000 clones, of which 85% are seen a single time; roughly 3.9% belongs to the top ten. Germline V lookup: CDR1 KGHDR, CDR2 SFDVKD. The CDR3 sequence is 16 residues long. The ends were cut back, 0 bases at V and 1 base at J, with 8 bases in the middle. This clonotype originated in a woman in her late teens or twenties with acute or convalescent COVID-19. Sequenced: peripheral blood. V usage is TRBV24-1 and J usage is TRBJ1-4; D unresolved. The CDR3 sequence: CATSDLRRETNEKLFF. For the CDR3, the DNA is TGTGCCACCAGTGATTTGAGGCGGGAAACTAATGAAAAACTGTTTTTT.